Detailed here is one T cell receptor (beta chain). Its specificity is not known. The table came from immunoSEQ multiplex PCR; TCRdb's copy has only in-frame clones and leaves some out. The data contain about 2.4 million clones, approximately 94% of them singletons. This entry comes from a study of shared clonotypes between healthy human individuals. Germline CDR1 WSHSY, CDR2 SAAADI. The ends were cut back, 6 bases at V and 7 bases at J, with 19 bases in the middle. The CDR3 sequence is 15 residues long. Only Caucasian adults living in Nashville, Tennessee made up the donor group. Notes on the study in general: Sequencing depth was expected to affect clonotype sharing among donors. Clonotypes shared by all four sorted-subset donors had higher generation probabilities than non-shared clonotypes.

The TCR comes from a man aged 18 to 30 in good health. The sequenced sample consisted of naive CD4+ T cells sorted from blood. Regarding subset: CD45RA+ positively selected. V and J are TRBV10-2 and TRBJ2-1, with a weak D call TRBD2 (5 bases). CDR3 loop: CASSHGLRAINEQFF. The CDR3 DNA sequence: TGCGCCAGCAGCCATGGACTTAGGGCCATAAATGAGCAGTTCTTC.